These 24 T cell receptor beta chains came from one sample sequenced in a study of beta chain features in type 1 diabetes. Antigens of these TCRs are unknown. The study reverse transcribed the entire isolated RNA, so it sequenced expressed TCRB transcripts. Produced via immunoSEQ multiplex PCR; TCRdb's table is partial and in-frame only. The repertoire holds 600,000 to 700,000 clones, roughly an eighth seen once, with around 0.12% in the top ten. Findings of the study overall: In every one of the four CD4+ subsets, TCRB CDR3s were moderately but significantly shorter in Type 1 diabetes patients.

The sample was naive CD4+ T cells from blood. Every receptor here comes from a man younger than 45 with type 1 diabetes.

There are a few counts of this clone. The chain carries TRBV6-5 and TRBJ1-2; TRBD1 is a possible D gene (5 bases). The CDR3 contains 15 residues. The V gene's germline CDR1 is MNHEY and CDR2 SVGAGI. Trimming took 6 bases from V and 3 from J, leaving 17 bases between them. The CDR3 loop reads CASRRDRPPHYGYTF. The CDR3, as DNA: TGTGCCAGCAGGAGGGACCGACCACCCCACTATGGCTACACCTTC.

There are a few counts of this clone. This chain joins TRBV19 and TRBJ1-5; a possible D gene is TRBD1 (5 bases). Trimming pared 1 base from V and 3 bases from J, leaving 10 bases between. There are 15 residues in the CDR3. CDR1 LNHDA and CDR2 SQIVND come from the germline V gene (reference sequence). The CDR3 DNA reads TGTGCCAGTAGTATAGGGCGACAGATCAATCAGCCCCAGCATTTT. It yields the protein CASSIGRQINQPQHF.

This clone was observed a few times. This chain links TRBV14 with TRBJ2-2, with TRBD1 matching 8 bases. V trimming: 3 bases; J trimming: 5 bases; junction bases outside the gene matches: 5. CDR1 and CDR2 (germline): SGHDN, FVKESK. This CDR3 has 15 residues. In DNA form, the CDR3 reads TGTGCCAGCAGCCAGTGGGACAGGATTACCGGGGAGCTGTTTTTT. Translated: CASSQWDRITGELFF.

The chain is built from TRBV28 and TRBJ2-3; 7 bases map to TRBD1. The germline V gene encodes CDR1 MDHEN and CDR2 SYDVKM. This CDR3 spans 16 amino acids. Trimming cost V 7 bases and J 3 bases; bases outside gene matches: 13. The DNA of the CDR3 is TGTGCCAGCACCGGGAACAGGGGTAGGGGAACAGATACGCAGTATTTT. It yields the protein CASTGNRGRGTDTQYF.

Comment on this clone: At one of its ends the junction is not consistent with the germline gene, which may arise from a read error. The J gene is TRBJ1-2, the V gene TRBV7-2; D call uncertain. CDR3 length: 13 residues. The germline gives CDR1 SGHTA, CDR2 FQGNSA. The CDR3 loop reads CASSKPPPLVGSF. The CDR3 DNA reads TGTGCCAGCAGCAAACCACCACCCCTTGTTGGGTCCTTC.

The rearrangement links TRBV30 to TRBJ1-4; D uncertain. Per the germline V gene, CDR1 is GTSNPN and CDR2 is SVGIG (reference sequence). The CDR3 has 15 residues. Trimming stripped 2 bases from V and 3 bases from J, with 13 bases between. The CDR3 DNA reads as TGTGCCTGGAGTCGAGGTCAGCTGCCTAATGAAAAACTGTTTTTT. It yields the protein CAWSRGQLPNEKLFF.

The V and J genes are TRBV6-5 and TRBJ2-3; D is ambiguous. Germline V gives CDR1 MNHEY, CDR2 SVGAGI. V lost 5 bases, J lost 0 bases, and 12 bases lay in between. The CDR3 is 15 residues long. The CDR3, as DNA: TGTGCCAGCAGTACCCAGATGGGTAGCACAGATACGCAGTATTTT. Amino acid sequence: CASSTQMGSTDTQYF.

This clone was detected only a few times. The genes are TRBV9 and TRBJ2-3; D gene ambiguous. V was pared by 0 bases and J by 3 bases, with 8 bases between. The length of the CDR3 is 14 residues. Germline values: CDR1 SGDLS, CDR2 YYNGEE. CDR3 nucleotides: TGTGCCAGCAGCGTAGGAGTTGGGACAGATACGCAGTATTTT. Translating it yields CASSVGVGTDTQYF.

V and J are TRBV7-9 and TRBJ1-1, with 7 bases identical to TRBD1. Germline V CDR1 and CDR2: SEHNR, FQNEAQ (reference sequence). With 4 bases clipped from V and 7 bases from J, the junction kept 6 bases outside the gene matches. This CDR3 spans 13 amino acids. The CDR3 nucleotides are TGTGCCAGCAGCTACTGGGGACAGAATGAAGCTTTCTTT. It codes for CASSYWGQNEAFF.

This chain joins TRBV19 and TRBJ1-1, with D possibly matching TRBD1 (5 bases). The V and J ends lost 5 bases and 8 bases respectively, with 24 bases between them. The germline V gene has CDR1 LNHDA and CDR2 SQIVND (reference sequence). This CDR3 is 16 amino acids long. The CDR3 protein is CASSASGDFPLGEAFF. CDR3 nucleotides: TGTGCCAGTAGTGCCTCTGGGGACTTCCCGTTGGGGGAAGCTTTCTTT.

There are a few counts of this clone. The CDR3 DNA is TGTGCCAGCAGACAGACTAGCGGGGCAAGCACAGATACGCAGTATTTT. Translation: CASRQTSGASTDTQYF. The V call is TRBV5-4, the J call TRBJ2-3; TRBD2 matches at 11 bases. J gave up 0 bases and V 5 bases, and 5 bases lay outside the gene matches. The germline CDR1 and CDR2 sequences are SGHNT and YYREEE (reference sequence). The CDR3 sequence is 16 residues long.

The V call is TRBV4-2, the J call TRBJ1-1; 7 bases map to TRBD1. The CDR3 has 14 residues. V was clipped by 1 base and J by 3 bases; unmatched bases: 2. Germline values: CDR1 LGHNA, CDR2 YNFKEQ. In DNA, the CDR3 is TGTGCCAGCAGCCAAGGGGACAGCTACACTGAAGCTTTCTTT. Residues: CASSQGDSYTEAFF.

The chain has TRBV6-5 and TRBJ2-5, with a tentative D call TRBD1 (6 bases). Germline CDR1 and CDR2: MNHEY and SVGAGI. The V and J ends lost 6 bases and 2 bases respectively, with 13 bases between them. The length of the CDR3 is 14 residues. The CDR3 is CASRDGQSQETQYF. CDR3 in DNA: TGTGCCAGCAGGGACGGACAGAGTCAAGAGACCCAGTACTTC.

A few counts support this clone. The chain recombines TRBV19 with TRBJ2-4, with D possibly being TRBD2 (5 bases). CDR3 length equals 16 residues. V lost 3 bases and J 5 bases, leaving 17 bases between the germline ends. Germline V gene lookup returns CDR1 LNHDA and CDR2 SQIVND (reference sequence). The CDR3 is CASSMIGLTGENIQYF. CDR3 sequence (DNA): TGTGCCAGTAGTATGATTGGACTCACCGGGGAAAACATTCAGTACTTC.

The chain couples TRBV14 to TRBJ2-3, with TRBD2 matching over 9 bases. The CDR3 runs 17 residues. Germline values: CDR1 SGHDN, CDR2 FVKESK. V trimming: 4 bases; J trimming: 2 bases; junction bases outside the gene matches: 10. The CDR3 DNA reads as TGTGCCAGCAGCCGGACTTTAGCGGGGGCCCCCACAGATACGCAGTATTTT. Its translation: CASSRTLAGAPTDTQYF.

This clone was counted once. The CDR3 nucleotides read TGTGCCAGCAAGAAGACAGTATCGGGGAGCACAGATACGCAGTATTTT. It encodes CASKKTVSGSTDTQYF. The rearrangement links TRBV2 to TRBJ2-3; D possibly uses TRBD1 or TRBD2 (5 bases each). Looked up from germline, CDR1 is SNHLY and CDR2 is FYNNEI. V was shortened by 7 bases and J by 0 bases, with 17 bases between the two germline ends. The CDR3 extends over 16 amino acids.

The V and J genes are TRBV6-5 and TRBJ1-6, with a weak D call TRBD1 (5 bases). This CDR3 contains 16 residues. Germline CDR1 is MNHEY and CDR2 is SVGAGI. The V and J ends lost 4 bases and 5 bases respectively, with 15 bases between them. CDR3 sequence (DNA): TGTGCCAGCAGTTCGCGCGGGACGGCGGATAATTCACCCCTCCACTTT. As protein: CASSSRGTADNSPLHF.

The table lists this clone with a few counts. This sequence joins TRBV7-2 and TRBJ1-1; D unclear. CDR1 SGHTA and CDR2 FQGNSA come from the germline V gene. Trimming removed 1 base from V and 1 base from J, with 10 bases in between. This CDR3 is 15 amino acids long. The DNA for the CDR3 is TGTGCCAGCAGCTTAGTGGCAGTCAAGAACACTGAAGCTTTCTTT. It yields the protein CASSLVAVKNTEAFF.

This chain joins TRBV7-2 and TRBJ1-2, with 8 bases fitting TRBD1. V lost 6 bases and J lost 5; bases outside the gene matches: 5. Germline CDR1 SGHTA, CDR2 FQGNSA. The CDR3 covers 13 residues. The CDR3 loop reads CASSWTGLYGYTF. CDR3 sequence (DNA): TGTGCCAGCAGTTGGACAGGGCTATATGGCTACACCTTC.

The gene calls are TRBV7-9 and TRBJ2-7, with D maybe TRBD1 (6 bases). V shed 5 bases and J shed 1 base, with 9 bases lying between them. The CDR3 is 13 amino acids. Germline CDR1 reads SEHNR; CDR2 reads FQNEAQ (reference sequence). CDR3 region: CASSRTVSYEQYF. In DNA, the CDR3 is TGTGCCAGCAGCCGGACAGTTTCCTACGAGCAGTACTTC.

This clone has only a few counts. The rearrangement joins TRBV29-1 to TRBJ1-2; no reliable D call. V lost 3 bases to trimming and J lost 4 bases, with 6 bases between them. The CDR3 loop spans 11 amino acids. From germline, CDR1 is SQVTM and CDR2 ANQGSEA. The CDR3 coding sequence is TGCAGCGTTGACGCAGGCTATGGCTACACCTTC. Protein: CSVDAGYGYTF.

This clone was recorded a few times. The chain couples TRBV7-2 to TRBJ2-3; D gene uncertain. Deletions cut 5 bases from V and 3 bases from J, with 9 bases between. The germline V gene has CDR1 SGHTA and CDR2 FQGNSA. CDR3 length: 13 amino acids. CDR3 amino acids: CASSVYQTDTQYF. The CDR3 nucleotides read TGTGCCAGCAGCGTATACCAAACAGATACGCAGTATTTT. Drawing the rest from reference TRBV7-2 and TRBJ2-3, the complete variable domain is GAGVSQSPSNKVTEKGKDVELRCDPISGHTALYWYRQSLGQGLEFLIYFQGNSAPDKSGLPSDRFSAERTGGSVSTLTIQRTQQEDSAVYLCASSVYQTDTQYFGPGTRLTVL.

This clone occurred a few times. CDR3 sequence: CAWMAGGATNEKLFF. In DNA form, the CDR3 reads TGTGCCTGGATGGCAGGGGGAGCGACTAATGAAAAACTGTTTTTT. This rearrangement joins TRBV30 to TRBJ1-4; 7 nucleotides line up with TRBD1. Germline CDR1 is GTSNPN and CDR2 is SVGIG (reference sequence). The CDR3 sequence is 15 residues long. Trimming took 4 bases from V and 2 from J; bases not matched to a gene: 7.

The chain employs TRBV6-6 and TRBJ1-5; maybe TRBD1 (5 bases). Trimming removed 8 bases at V and 5 bases at J, with 13 bases between. The CDR3 has 13 amino acids. The germline gives CDR1 MNHNY, CDR2 SVGAGI (reference sequence). In nucleotides, the CDR3 is TGTGCCAGCCGATCGGGACGAGATCAGCCCCAGCATTTT. This translates into CASRSGRDQPQHF.